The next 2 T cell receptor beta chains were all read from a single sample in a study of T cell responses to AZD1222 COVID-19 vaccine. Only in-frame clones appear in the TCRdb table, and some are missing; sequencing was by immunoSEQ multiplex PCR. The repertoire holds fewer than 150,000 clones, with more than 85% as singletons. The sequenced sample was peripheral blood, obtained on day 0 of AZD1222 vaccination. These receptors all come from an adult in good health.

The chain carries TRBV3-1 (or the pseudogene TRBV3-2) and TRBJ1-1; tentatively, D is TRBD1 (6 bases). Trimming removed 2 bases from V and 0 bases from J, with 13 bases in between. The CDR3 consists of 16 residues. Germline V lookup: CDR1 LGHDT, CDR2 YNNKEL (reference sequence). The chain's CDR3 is CASSQIPGHLNTEAFF. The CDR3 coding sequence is TGTGCCAGCAGCCAAATACCGGGACACTTGAACACTGAAGCTTTCTTT.

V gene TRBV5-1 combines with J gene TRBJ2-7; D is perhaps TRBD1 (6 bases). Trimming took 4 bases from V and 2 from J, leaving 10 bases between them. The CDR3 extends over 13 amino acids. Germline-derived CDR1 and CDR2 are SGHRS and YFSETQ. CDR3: CASSTDSTYEQYF. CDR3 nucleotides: TGCGCCAGCAGCACGGACAGCACCTACGAGCAGTACTTC.